A single TCR beta chain is shown here with its context. The record originates from a study of CD8 T cells in Susac syndrome. Random hexamers were used to reverse transcribe roughly 0.45 to 1 ug of RNA. Each CDR3 protein gets one entry after TCRdb re-called the immunoSEQ multiplex PCR reads with MiXCR. The sample contains 120,000 to 150,000 distinct CDR3 sequences, approximately 96% of which appear only once. CDR1 is MGHRA and CDR2 is YSYEKL in the germline V gene. V was pared by 4 bases and J by 4 bases, with 10 bases between. The CDR3 has 13 residues. The TCR was taken from a human donor with Susac syndrome. The chain couples TRBV4-1 to TRBJ1-1; no reliable D call. The sequenced sample was CD4+ T cells from PBMCs. The CDR3: CASSPTGTTEAFF. The CDR3 DNA sequence: TGCGCCAGCAGCCCGACGGGTACCACTGAAGCTTTCTTT.